Shown below are 15 T cell receptor beta chains from a single sample sequenced in a study of OX40 agonist ivuxolimab in advanced cancers. Some clones are missing from TCRdb's copy, which holds only in-frame ones; the method was immunoSEQ multiplex PCR. Here the sample spans 55,000 to 75,000 clones, about 84% being singletons. The sample here was CD4+ or CD8+ T cells sorted from blood, taken in a trial of the OX40 agonist ivuxolimab. The receptors were sampled from an adult with an advanced solid tumor such as melanoma, head and neck, liver or kidney cancer.

J is TRBJ2-7 and V is TRBV6-5; TRBD2 matches 12 bases. Germline trimming cut 6 bases from V and 6 bases from J; bases unmatched to any gene: 6. The CDR3 length is 14 residues. CDR1 and CDR2 from the germline V gene are MNHEY and SVGAGI. CDR3 bases: TGTGCCAGCAGCTCGGGACTAGCGGGTGCCGAGCAGTACGTC. The encoded protein is CASSSGLAGAEQYV.

This clone was seen only once. The rearrangement links TRBV7-8 to TRBJ2-1; no reliable D call. Germline lookup yields CDR1 SGHVS and CDR2 FQNEAQ. The CDR3 is made up of 17 amino acids. Trimming removed 5 bases at V and 0 bases at J, with 17 bases between. CDR3 nucleotides: TGTGCCAGCAGCCCGCGCTACCCTCTAACCTCCTACAATGAGCAGTTCTTC. It yields the protein CASSPRYPLTSYNEQFF.

The genes are TRBV30 and TRBJ2-5, with D perhaps TRBD1 (6 bases). The CDR3 covers 13 residues. Germline V gives CDR1 GTSNPN, CDR2 SVGIG (reference sequence). V was trimmed by 0 bases and J by 7 bases, leaving 12 bases between them. The CDR3 is CAWSVQGEGTQYF. DNA of the CDR3: TGTGCCTGGAGTGTACAGGGAGAAGGGACCCAGTACTTC.

The J gene is TRBJ2-5, the V gene TRBV10-3, with 10 bases identical to TRBD2. The V gene's germline CDR1 is ENHRY and CDR2 SYGVKD. The CDR3 extends over 15 amino acids. Unmatched junction bases numbered 10, after V lost 11 bases and J lost 1 base. The CDR3 spells CAASIAGGPQETQYF. The CDR3 DNA is TGTGCCGCCTCGATAGCGGGAGGCCCCCAAGAGACCCAGTACTTC.

The chain uses TRBV7-6 and TRBJ1-4, with 9 positions matching TRBD1. In germline, CDR1 is SGHVS, CDR2 FNYEAQ. The trim removed 3 bases at V and 1 base at J, leaving 6 bases unmatched. This CDR3 comprises 17 residues. CDR3 region: CASSLRDRAKTNEKLFF. CDR3 DNA: TGTGCCAGCAGCTTGCGGGACAGGGCTAAAACTAATGAAAAACTGTTTTTT. Full variable domain (rest looked up from reference TRBV7-6 and TRBJ1-4): GAGVSQSPRYKVTKRGQDVALRCDPISGHVSLYWYRQALGQGPEFLTYFNYEAQQDKSGLPNDRFSAERPEGSISTLTIQRTEQRDSAMYRCASSLRDRAKTNEKLFFGSGTQLSVL.

This sequence joins TRBV4-2 and TRBJ1-4; D remains unclear. The CDR3 has 13 residues. V was clipped by 1 base and J by 7 bases, with 7 bases between them. Germline V gene sequence: CDR1 LGHNA, CDR2 YNFKEQ. The CDR3 DNA reads TGTGCCAGCAGCCAAGTAGACTCTGAAAAACTGTTTTTT. Translated, it gives CASSQVDSEKLFF.

The J gene is TRBJ2-3, the V gene TRBV6-1; TRBD2 is a possible D gene (5 bases). V gave up 6 bases and J gave up 11 bases, with 21 bases separating them. There are 14 residues in the CDR3. Germline CDR1 and CDR2: MNHNS and SASEGT. The CDR3 DNA follows: TGTGCCAGCAGACTCAAGGATGGGTATCGGGAGCAGTATTTT. It yields the protein CASRLKDGYREQYF.

V is TRBV6-1 and J is TRBJ1-4; no clear D gene. CDR1 is MNHNS, CDR2 SASEGT, per germline. This CDR3 contains 14 residues. Deletions cut 1 base from V and 6 bases from J, with 9 bases between. This CDR3 reads CASSEGGNDEKLFF. DNA of the CDR3: TGTGCCAGCAGTGAAGGAGGTAACGATGAAAAACTGTTTTTT.

CDR3 sequence: CASRPTSGGVLGTQYF. Here the CDR3 DNA reads TGTGCCAGCAGACCGACTAGCGGGGGGGTCCTTGGTACGCAGTATTTT. The chain has TRBV2 and TRBJ2-3, with TRBD2 matching 14 bases. V was pared by 6 bases and J by 8 bases, with 10 bases of the junction left unmatched. The CDR3 has 16 residues. Per germline, CDR1 SNHLY and CDR2 FYNNEI.

The chain carries TRBV10-2 and TRBJ1-2; 8 nucleotides agree with TRBD1. CDR3 length: 14 amino acids. V lost 5 bases and J lost 0; bases outside the gene matches: 2. CDR1 and CDR2 (germline): WSHSY, SAAADI. The CDR3 loop is CASSRQGSNYGYTF. CDR3 sequence (DNA): TGCGCCAGCAGTCGACAGGGGTCTAACTATGGCTACACCTTC.

Points on this clone: This likely comes from a read error, as the CDR3 has no conserved phenylalanine or tryptophan at its end. The rearrangement joins TRBV6-5 to TRBJ1-6, with D unclear. Germline CDR1 reads MNHEY; CDR2 reads SVGAGI. This CDR3 contains 12 residues. V gave up 6 bases and J gave up 8 bases, with 8 bases separating them. CDR3 DNA sequence: TGTGCCAGCAGGACCGGAGATTCACCCCTCCACCTT. Translation: CASRTGDSPLHL.

The DNA for the CDR3 is TGTGCCAGCAGCGTAAACAGGGAGGGTGAAGCTTTCTTT. The encoded protein is CASSVNREGEAFF. V is TRBV11-3 and J is TRBJ1-1, with TRBD1 as a possible D gene (6 bases). From germline, CDR1 is SGHNT and CDR2 YENEEA. With 5 bases removed from V and 7 bases from J, the gap between germline ends came to 14 bases. The CDR3 loop spans 13 amino acids.

The chain combines TRBV28 with TRBJ1-2; 11 nucleotides line up with TRBD1. Germline CDR1 reads MDHEN; CDR2 reads SYDVKM. There are 16 residues in the CDR3. The V gene end was trimmed by 6 bases and the J gene end by 4 bases; junction bases not matched to a gene: 10. This CDR3 reads CASRGQGGESPYGYTF. The CDR3 DNA sequence: TGTGCCAGCAGGGGACAGGGGGGCGAAAGTCCCTATGGCTACACCTTC.

The gene calls are TRBV6-5 and TRBJ2-1; 10 bases match TRBD2. The J segment lost 6 bases and the V segment lost 4 bases, leaving 6 bases of the junction unmatched. CDR1 is MNHEY and CDR2 is SVGAGI in the germline V gene. The CDR3 is 15 amino acids. The DNA for the CDR3 is TGTGCCAGCAGTTTAAGCGGGAGGGCTCTCAATGAGCAGTTCTTC. Protein sequence: CASSLSGRALNEQFF.

The chain combines TRBV7-2 with TRBJ1-6, with D uncertain. Trimming took 0 bases from V and 6 from J, leaving 9 bases between them. The germline V gene encodes CDR1 SGHTA and CDR2 FQGNSA. This CDR3 has 15 residues. As DNA, the CDR3 is TGTGCCAGCAGCTTAGCGGCGACGTTTAATTCACCCCTCCACTTT. It yields the protein CASSLAATFNSPLHF.